This TCR beta chain is drawn from a study of blood T cell repertoires in COVID-19. The wider study: The origin of the acute and convalescent COVID-19 samples was the United States, Italy and Spain.

As processed by the authors: From reference gene primer amplification, estimates of nucleated cell counts were derived. Data came from immunoSEQ multiplex PCR; TCRdb stores just in-frame clones and leaves some out. The DNA was the basis for D and trimming; V, J and clone size are from that table. The table includes about 160,000 clones, 65% to 85% detected once. V shed 4 bases, J shed 8 bases, and the junction held 8 bases outside the gene matches. The CDR3 has 14 residues. Germline V gene lookup returns CDR1 SGDLS and CDR2 YYNGEE. The V call is TRBV9, the J call TRBJ2-2, with 7 bases matching TRBD2. The sample taken for sequencing was peripheral blood. The clonotype comes from a woman aged 80 or older with active or convalescent COVID-19. The CDR3 bases are TGTGCCAGCAGCATATGGGACTACGGGGGGGAGCTGTTTTTT. Residues: CASSIWDYGGELFF.